The 18 T cell receptor beta chains below all came from one sample that was sequenced in a study of Graves' ophthalmopathy and Graves' hyperthyroidism. As the template, RNA transcripts were used to amplify TCR beta CDR3 regions. An opening RT-PCR round employed HTBI primers and preceded a second-round multiplex PCR. TCRdb reprocessed the multiplex PCR reads with MiXCR, giving one entry per CDR3 protein. The sample contains about 660,000 distinct CDR3 sequences, roughly 41% of which appear only once. The sample consisted of peripheral blood. All receptors come from an adult man with Graves' ophthalmopathy.

The table lists this clonotype with many counts. One end of the junction varies from germline; a read error may be responsible. The chain carries TRBV24-1 and TRBJ2-7; tentatively, D is TRBD1 (6 bases). CDR1 and CDR2 from the germline V gene are KGHDR and SFDVKD. The CDR3 is 14 residues long. The DNA for the CDR3 is TGTGCCACCAGTGATCCCGGGACATCCTCCGAGCAGTACTTC. Translation gives CATSDPGTSSEQYF.

In this sample, this clonotype turned up many times. The CDR3, as DNA: TGTGCCAGCAGCACTTCCGGGACAGGAGCCTACGAGCAGTACTTC. It is translated as CASSTSGTGAYEQYF. V usage is TRBV7-9 and J usage is TRBJ2-7; TRBD1 aligns across 8 bases. This CDR3 comprises 15 residues. After removal of 5 bases from V and 2 bases from J, the junction contained 8 bases not matched to a gene. Germline V CDR1 and CDR2: SEHNR, FQNEAQ (reference sequence).

The V and J genes are TRBV7-2 and TRBJ1-5; D gene uncertain. The germline V and J ends were trimmed by 8 bases and 1 base, with 15 bases remaining between them. This CDR3 is built from 15 residues. Germline lookup yields CDR1 SGHTA and CDR2 FQGNSA. The CDR3 DNA follows: TGTGCCAGCTCACGGAGCGATGGGAGCAATCAGCCCCAGCATTTT. It codes for CASSRSDGSNQPQHF.

This clonotype was counted ten times or more. A read error may produce the germline difference seen at one junction end. V is TRBV13 and J is TRBJ1-5; D ambiguous. The length of the CDR3 is 15 residues. Germline values: CDR1 PRHDT, CDR2 FYEKMQ (reference sequence). CDR3 sequence (DNA): TGTGCCAGCAGTTTAGGGATCCATAGCAATCAGCCCCAGCATTTT. Amino acids: CASSLGIHSNQPQHF.

This clonotype has a count of ten or more. V usage is TRBV13 and J usage is TRBJ1-2; D call uncertain. CDR1 is PRHDT, CDR2 FYEKMQ, per germline (reference sequence). The ends were cut back, 6 bases at V and 0 bases at J, with 11 bases in the middle. This CDR3 has 14 amino acids. The CDR3 protein is CASSVTEANYGYTF. The CDR3 DNA reads as TGTGCCAGCAGTGTCACAGAGGCTAACTATGGCTACACCTTC. The full variable domain, completed using reference TRBV13 and TRBJ1-2, is AAGVIQSPRHLIKEKRETATLKCYPIPRHDTVYWYQQGPGQDPQFLISFYEKMQSDKGSIPDRFSAQQFSDYHSELNMSSLELGDSALYFCASSVTEANYGYTFGSGTRLTVV.

The rearrangement uses TRBV15 and TRBJ1-5, with TRBD1 identical over 8 bases. Per the germline V gene, CDR1 is LNHNV and CDR2 is YYDKDF (reference sequence). The CDR3 loop spans 16 amino acids. V shed 0 bases and J 3 bases; nucleotides not matched to a gene: 4. As DNA, the CDR3 is TGTGCCACCAGCAGAGACGGACAGGGTATCAATCAGCCCCAGCATTTT. This encodes CATSRDGQGINQPQHF.

At least ten counts were recorded for this clonotype. This chain links TRBV7-8 with TRBJ1-5; the D is unclear. CDR1 SGHVS and CDR2 FQNEAQ come from the germline V gene. CDR3 length: 14 amino acids. Between the trimmed V and J ends, which lost 5 bases and 1 base, there was a span of 9 bases. CDR3 nucleotide sequence: TGTGCCAGCAGCCGAAGGGAAAGCAATCAGCCCCAGCATTTT. The encoded protein is CASSRRESNQPQHF.

Ten or more counts support this clonotype. The rearrangement joins TRBV2 to TRBJ1-5, with a weak D call TRBD1 (6 bases). This CDR3 is built from 15 residues. CDR1 is SNHLY and CDR2 is FYNNEI in the germline V gene. V was clipped by 6 bases and J by 1 base, with 13 bases between them. The CDR3 nucleotides are TGTGCCAGCAGCCAACAGGGTGAGAGCAATCAGCCCCAGCATTTT. This sequence encodes CASSQQGESNQPQHF.

The rearrangement joins TRBV4-1 to TRBJ2-1; D uncertain. Germline CDR1 MGHRA, CDR2 YSYEKL. The CDR3 extends over 12 amino acids. V lost 1 base, J lost 7 bases, and 5 bases lay in between. This chain's CDR3 is CASSQAGNEQFF. The CDR3 region has the DNA TGCGCCAGCAGCCAAGCCGGGAATGAGCAGTTCTTC.

The J gene is TRBJ2-2, the V gene TRBV10-3, with D perhaps TRBD2 (6 bases). This CDR3 spans 13 amino acids. Germline CDR1 ENHRY, CDR2 SYGVKD. With 4 bases removed from V and 4 bases from J, the gap between germline ends came to 7 bases. In DNA, the CDR3 is TGTGCCATCAGTGGGAGGGGCACCGGGGAGCTGTTTTTT. Protein product: CAISGRGTGELFF.

V and J are TRBV29-1 and TRBJ2-5; D call uncertain. CDR3 size: 10 residues. Germline CDR1 reads SQVTM; CDR2 reads ANQGSEA. The V end lost 6 bases, the J end lost 9 bases, and 11 bases lay between the germline ends. The CDR3 nucleotides are TGCAGCGTAACTGTACGGTCCCAGTACTTC. Residues: CSVTVRSQYF.

This clonotype was observed many times. This CDR3 is CSARFSSYEQYF. The CDR3 DNA reads as TGCAGTGCTAGATTTTCGTCCTACGAGCAGTACTTC. This chain links TRBV20-1 with TRBJ2-7; no definite D call. The V gene lost 2 bases and the J gene lost 1 base, with 6 bases spanning the gap. CDR1 and CDR2 from the germline V gene are DFQATT and SNEGSKA (reference sequence). This CDR3 spans 12 amino acids.

This clonotype turned up a few times. CDR3 bases: TGCAGCGTTGGGACAGAGGGGTCTAGCACAGATACGCAGTATTTT. As protein: CSVGTEGSSTDTQYF. V is TRBV29-1 and J is TRBJ2-3; D possibly corresponds to TRBD1 (6 bases). This CDR3 contains 15 residues. Germline CDR1 is SQVTM and CDR2 is ANQGSEA. Trimming took 4 bases from V and 0 from J, leaving 14 bases between them.

This clonotype occurred a few times. This may come from a read error, since a much larger clone is one base off. The chain has TRBV25-1 and TRBJ2-6; the D is unclear. Trimming stripped 3 bases from V and 3 bases from J, with 0 bases between. The CDR3 is 12 residues long. Germline CDR1 is MGHDK and CDR2 is SYGVNS. The CDR3 loop is CASSDGANVLTF. The CDR3 DNA reads as TGTGCCAGCAGTGATGGGGCCAACGTCCTGACTTTC. Using reference TRBV25-1 and TRBJ2-6 for the parts outside the CDR3, the full variable domain is EADIYQTPRYLVIGTGKKITLECSQTMGHDKMYWYQQDPGMELHLIHYSYGVNSTEKGDLSSESTVSRIRTEHFPLTLESARPSHTSQYLCASSDGANVLTFGAGSRLTVL.

This clonotype was seen ten or more times. The CDR3 sequence is CASSLWGSRNEKLFF. The DNA of the CDR3 is TGTGCCAGCAGCTTATGGGGCAGCCGGAATGAAAAACTGTTTTTT. The V gene is TRBV7-2, the J gene TRBJ1-4, with D perhaps TRBD1 (5 bases). V dropped 2 bases and J dropped 5 bases, with 12 bases sitting between them. The CDR3 loop spans 15 amino acids. Germline lookup yields CDR1 SGHTA and CDR2 FQGNSA.

This clonotype was recorded at least ten times. The chain is built from TRBV2 and TRBJ1-2; 7 bases align to TRBD1. V was clipped by 5 bases and J by 0 bases; unmatched bases: 6. The CDR3 is 15 residues long. Germline V gives CDR1 SNHLY, CDR2 FYNNEI. CDR3 loop: CASSRQGQANYGYTF. The CDR3 DNA follows: TGTGCCAGCAGTCGACAGGGACAAGCTAACTATGGCTACACCTTC.

This clonotype was detected ten times or more. The V call is TRBV20-1, the J call TRBJ1-5, with unresolved D. Germline CDR1 DFQATT, CDR2 SNEGSKA (reference sequence). The CDR3 sequence is 14 residues long. The V end was cut by 3 bases, the J end by 6 bases, with 15 bases between. The CDR3 reads CSASIRGGGQPQHF. For the CDR3, the DNA is TGCAGTGCTAGTATCCGCGGAGGCGGTCAGCCCCAGCATTTT.

This clonotype was seen a few times. The J gene is TRBJ2-5, the V gene TRBV30; TRBD1 is a possible D gene (6 bases). This CDR3 contains 12 residues. V shed 1 base and J shed 5 bases, with 8 bases lying between them. The germline V gene has CDR1 GTSNPN and CDR2 SVGIG (reference sequence). CDR3 region: CAWSGQGETQYF. The CDR3, as DNA: TGTGCCTGGAGTGGCCAGGGGGAGACCCAGTACTTC.